The present T cell receptor (beta chain) was sequenced within a study of early T cells in non-severe SARS-CoV-2 infection. About the study: Unsorted whole blood bulk RNA was sequenced, with unpaired chains.

Whole-study findings and limits: Private and CD4 specificities were missed by VDJdb matching, which favored anti-spike CD8 responses.

Remarks on this clonotype: The antigen is undetermined.

Individual cDNA molecules were tagged with unique molecular identifiers, the study reported. TCRdb reprocessed the 5' RACE reads with MiXCR, giving one entry per CDR3 protein. The sample has over 80,000 distinct CDR3 sequences, 11% to 15% seen once; the top ten hold 9.5% to 12%. Looked up from germline, CDR1 is SGHVS and CDR2 is FNYEAQ. The CDR3 has 15 amino acids. The V and J ends lost 4 bases and 5 bases, in that order; junction bases with no gene match: 9. V and J are TRBV7-6 and TRBJ2-3; 7 nucleotides match TRBD1. This sequence originates from an adult who was a healthcare worker with PCR-confirmed SARS-CoV-2 infection or an uninfected control (not recorded which). Material for sequencing was whole blood. CDR3 coding DNA: TGTGCCAGCAGCTCCTACAGGGGCCGGGAAGATACGCAGTATTTT. This sequence encodes CASSSYRGREDTQYF.